The following is a T cell receptor (beta chain) sequence with its context. What it binds is not known. This entry is derived from a study of T cells in tumors after PD-1 blockade. Study in general: Some patients also took daily vismodegib 150 mg during anti-PD-1 treatment. Study observations and caveats: Most post-therapy expanded exhausted CD8+ clones were new, undetected before treatment.

The CDR3 length is 13 residues. With V trimmed by 6 bases and J by 5 bases, 5 bases remained unmatched. Germline V gene sequence: CDR1 MNHEY, CDR2 SVGAGI. TCRdb keeps only in-frame clones here, not all; method: immunoSEQ multiplex PCR. The data hold roughly 9,300 clones, with around 62% observed a single time. This clonotype was obtained from a human donor with basal cell carcinoma. The chain employs TRBV6-5 and TRBJ1-1; 8 positions match TRBD1. The material was tumor tissue, obtained after anti-PD-1 treatment. CDR3 sequence reads: CASRAGGGTEAFF. The CDR3 nucleotides read TGTGCCAGCAGAGCAGGGGGCGGGACTGAAGCTTTCTTT.